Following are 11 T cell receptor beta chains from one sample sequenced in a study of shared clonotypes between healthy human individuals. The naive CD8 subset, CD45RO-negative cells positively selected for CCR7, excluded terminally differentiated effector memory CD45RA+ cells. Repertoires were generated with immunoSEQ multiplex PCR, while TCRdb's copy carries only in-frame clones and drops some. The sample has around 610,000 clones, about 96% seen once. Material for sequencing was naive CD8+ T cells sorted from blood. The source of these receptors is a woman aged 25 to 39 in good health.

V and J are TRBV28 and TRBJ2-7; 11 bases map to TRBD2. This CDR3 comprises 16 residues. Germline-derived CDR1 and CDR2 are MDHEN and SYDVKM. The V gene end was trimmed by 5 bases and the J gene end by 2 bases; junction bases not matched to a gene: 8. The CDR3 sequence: CASSPILAGGPYEQYF. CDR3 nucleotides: TGTGCCAGCAGTCCCATCCTAGCGGGAGGACCCTACGAGCAGTACTTC.

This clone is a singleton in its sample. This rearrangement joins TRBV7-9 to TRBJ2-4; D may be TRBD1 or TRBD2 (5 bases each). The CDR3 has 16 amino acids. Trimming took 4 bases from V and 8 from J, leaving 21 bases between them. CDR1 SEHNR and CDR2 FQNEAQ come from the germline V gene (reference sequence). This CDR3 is CASSSGLGTYLDIQYF. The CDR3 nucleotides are TGTGCCAGCAGCTCCGGGCTAGGGACCTACCTTGACATTCAGTACTTC. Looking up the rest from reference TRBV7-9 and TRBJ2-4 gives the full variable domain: DTGVSQNPRHKITKRGQNVTFRCDPISEHNRLYWYRQTLGQGPEFLTYFQNEAQLEKSRLLSDRFSAERPKGSFSTLEIQRTEQGDSAMYLCASSSGLGTYLDIQYFGAGTRLSVL.

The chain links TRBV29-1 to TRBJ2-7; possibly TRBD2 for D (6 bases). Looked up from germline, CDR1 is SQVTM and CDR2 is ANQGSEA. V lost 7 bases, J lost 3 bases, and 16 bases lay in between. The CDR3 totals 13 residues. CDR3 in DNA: TGCAGCGCTACGACCCGGCGGGGCTACGAGCAGTACTTC. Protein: CSATTRRGYEQYF.

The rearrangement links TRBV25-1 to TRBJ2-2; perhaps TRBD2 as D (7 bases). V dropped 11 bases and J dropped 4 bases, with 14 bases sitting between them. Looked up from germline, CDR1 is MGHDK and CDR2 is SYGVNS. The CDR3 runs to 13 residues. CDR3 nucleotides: TGTGCCGCCACAGGGACTATCACCGGGGAGCTGTTTTTT. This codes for CAATGTITGELFF.

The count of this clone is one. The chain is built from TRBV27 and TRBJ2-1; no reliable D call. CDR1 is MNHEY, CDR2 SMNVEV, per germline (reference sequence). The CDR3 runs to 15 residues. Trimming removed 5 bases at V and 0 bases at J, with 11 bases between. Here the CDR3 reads CASSEGRSSYNEQFF. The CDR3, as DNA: TGTGCCAGCAGTGAAGGCCGGAGCTCCTACAATGAGCAGTTCTTC.

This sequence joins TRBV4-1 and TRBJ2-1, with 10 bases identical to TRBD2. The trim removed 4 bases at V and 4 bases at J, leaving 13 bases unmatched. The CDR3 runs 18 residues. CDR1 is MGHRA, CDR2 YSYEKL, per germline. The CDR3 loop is CASSPREQAGGPYNEQFF. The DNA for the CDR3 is TGCGCCAGCAGCCCGCGGGAACAAGCGGGAGGGCCTTACAATGAGCAGTTCTTC.

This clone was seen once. The CDR3 is CASSLEGEGAVAKNIQYF. The CDR3 DNA reads TGTGCCAGCAGCTTAGAGGGAGAGGGGGCCGTGGCCAAAAACATTCAGTACTTC. V and J are TRBV7-6 and TRBJ2-4, with TRBD1 matching over 7 bases. Germline V gene sequence: CDR1 SGHVS, CDR2 FNYEAQ. V dropped 1 base and J dropped 1; count of bases not matched to a gene: 10. The CDR3 has 18 amino acids.

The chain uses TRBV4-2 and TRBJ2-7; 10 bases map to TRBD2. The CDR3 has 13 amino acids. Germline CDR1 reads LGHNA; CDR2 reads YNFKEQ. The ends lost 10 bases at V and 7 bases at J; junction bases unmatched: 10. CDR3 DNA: TGTGCCACCTCGGGACTAGCGTCGGAAGAGCAGTACTTC. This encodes CATSGLASEEQYF.

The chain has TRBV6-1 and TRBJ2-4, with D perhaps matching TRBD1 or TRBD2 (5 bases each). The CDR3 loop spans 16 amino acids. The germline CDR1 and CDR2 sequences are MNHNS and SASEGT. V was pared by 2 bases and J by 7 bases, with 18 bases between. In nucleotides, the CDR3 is TGTGCCAGCAGTGAACAAGGAGGAGGACATACTAACATTCAGTACTTC. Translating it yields CASSEQGGGHTNIQYF.

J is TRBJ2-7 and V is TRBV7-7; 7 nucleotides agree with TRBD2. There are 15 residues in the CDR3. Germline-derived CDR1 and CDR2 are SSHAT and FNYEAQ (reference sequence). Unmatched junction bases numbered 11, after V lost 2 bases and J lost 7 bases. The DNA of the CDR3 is TGTGCCAGCAGCTTACAGGCCGCCCCGGGAGGAGAGCAGTACTTC. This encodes CASSLQAAPGGEQYF.

The CDR3 DNA follows: TGTGCCAGCAGCTCCGATTCCTACGAGCAGTACTTC. Protein: CASSSDSYEQYF. The genes are TRBV5-8 and TRBJ2-7, with D unresolved. Trimming stripped 3 bases from V and 1 base from J, with 5 bases between. Germline loops: CDR1 SGHTS, CDR2 YDEGEE. This CDR3 is 12 amino acids long. Variable domain in full (rest from reference TRBV5-8 and TRBJ2-7): EAGVTQSPTHLIKTRGQQATLRCSPISGHTSVYWYQQALGLGLQFLLWYDEGEERNRGNFPPRFSGRQFPNYSSELNVNALELEDSALYLCASSSDSYEQYFGPGTRLTVT.